Listed here are 31 T cell receptor beta chains from one sample, sequenced in a study of shared clonotypes between healthy human individuals. Some clones are missing from TCRdb's copy, which holds only in-frame ones; the method was immunoSEQ multiplex PCR. Of over a million clones detected, approximately 98.5% appear once; the ten largest clones hold about 0.34%. Sequencing input: naive CD4+ T cells sorted from blood. Subset noted: CD45RA+ positively selected. The receptors originated from a man aged 25-45 years in good health.

The J gene is TRBJ2-7, the V gene TRBV19; the D gene is possibly TRBD1 (6 bases). CDR3 length equals 13 residues. V was shortened by 8 bases and J by 10 bases, with 21 bases between the two germline ends. The germline V gene encodes CDR1 LNHDA and CDR2 SQIVND (reference sequence). The DNA of the CDR3 is TGTGCCAGTCTTTCCTTGACAGGCGAGCCCCAGTACTTC. Translated: CASLSLTGEPQYF.

The count of this clone is one. At one of its ends the junction is not consistent with the germline gene, which may arise from a read error. V usage is TRBV11-2 and J usage is TRBJ2-7; 9 positions agree with TRBD1. The CDR3 is 12 residues long. Germline assignment: CDR1 SGHAT and CDR2 FQNNGV. The CDR3 DNA follows: TGTGCCAGCAGCCCTAGGACAGGGGATGTGATCTTC. This sequence encodes CASSPRTGDVIF.

The chain carries TRBV18 and TRBJ2-3, with 13 positions matching TRBD2. CDR1 is KGHSH, CDR2 LQKENI, per germline. V shed 6 bases, J shed 5 bases, and the junction held 8 bases outside the gene matches. This CDR3 is built from 16 residues. The CDR3, as DNA: TGTGCCAGCTCGTCACTAGCGGGAGGGCCGGGAGATACGCAGTATTTT. Protein product: CASSSLAGGPGDTQYF.

The chain recombines TRBV29-1 with TRBJ2-7; 11 positions agree with TRBD2. Trimming at V came to 6 bases and at J to 3 bases, leaving 13 bases not matched to a gene. The CDR3 has 16 residues. Germline V lookup: CDR1 SQVTM, CDR2 ANQGSEA. This CDR3 is CSVSGLAGGPNYEQYF. The CDR3 coding sequence is TGCAGCGTCTCGGGTCTAGCGGGAGGACCCAACTACGAGCAGTACTTC.

This rearrangement joins TRBV4-1 to TRBJ2-3; TRBD2 aligns across 11 bases. V shed 2 bases, J shed 3 bases, and the junction held 10 bases outside the gene matches. This CDR3 spans 18 amino acids. Germline V lookup: CDR1 MGHRA, CDR2 YSYEKL. This chain's CDR3 is CASSQSLGSGRVTDTQYF. CDR3 DNA: TGCGCCAGCAGCCAATCATTGGGTAGCGGGAGGGTAACAGATACGCAGTATTTT.

V gene TRBV7-2 combines with J gene TRBJ2-3; the match to TRBD2 covers 7 bases. Germline CDR1 and CDR2: SGHTA and FQGNSA. This CDR3 comprises 14 residues. V was clipped by 3 bases and J by 5 bases; unmatched bases: 5. CDR3 amino acids: CASSFGGSRDTQYF. CDR3 bases: TGTGCCAGCAGCTTCGGCGGGAGTCGAGATACGCAGTATTTT.

The V and J genes are TRBV7-9 and TRBJ2-5, with 7 bases that match TRBD2. The CDR3 is 16 amino acids. Germline lookup yields CDR1 SEHNR and CDR2 FQNEAQ (reference sequence). Germline trimming cut 1 base from V and 1 base from J; bases unmatched to any gene: 6. The CDR3: CASSLGGLGPQETQYF. The CDR3 DNA is TGTGCCAGCAGCTTAGGTGGACTAGGGCCCCAAGAGACCCAGTACTTC.

V usage is TRBV2 and J usage is TRBJ2-5, with a tentative D call TRBD1 (5 bases). The CDR3 totals 15 residues. Per germline, CDR1 SNHLY and CDR2 FYNNEI. Trimming cost V 7 bases and J 0 bases, with 15 bases left between them. The CDR3 region is CASTRRQLYQETQYF. CDR3 coding DNA: TGTGCCAGCACCCGACGACAGTTGTACCAAGAGACCCAGTACTTC.

This clone was counted once. V usage is TRBV13 and J usage is TRBJ2-7, with TRBD2 as a possible D gene (5 bases). Germline CDR1 reads PRHDT; CDR2 reads FYEKMQ (reference sequence). The V gene lost 5 bases and the J gene lost 3 bases, with 11 bases spanning the gap. This CDR3 contains 13 residues. The CDR3 DNA reads as TGTGCCAGCAGCCCAGCCGGGATCTACGAGCAGTACTTC. It yields the protein CASSPAGIYEQYF.

Comment on this clone: Distinct nucleotide sequences in the sample also encode this CDR3. In DNA, the CDR3 is TGTGCCAGCAGCTTAAACACTGAAGCTTTCTTT. Translation gives CASSLNTEAFF. The rearrangement uses TRBV5-5 and TRBJ1-1; D not resolved. This CDR3 has 11 amino acids. Trimming took 2 bases from V and 2 from J, leaving 1 base between them. Germline loops: CDR1 SGHKS, CDR2 YYEKEE (reference sequence). Variable domain in full (rest from reference TRBV5-5 and TRBJ1-1): DAGVTQSPTHLIKTRGQQVTLRCSPISGHKSVSWYQQVLGQGPQFIFQYYEKEERGRGNFPDRFSARQFPNYSSELNVNALLLGDSALYLCASSLNTEAFFGQGTRLTVV.

The rearrangement joins TRBV2 to TRBJ2-1; 7 bases align to TRBD1. CDR1 is SNHLY, CDR2 FYNNEI, per germline. V lost 6 bases and J lost 5; bases outside the gene matches: 10. The CDR3 is 15 amino acids. The CDR3 loop is CASREPGTANNEQFF. For the CDR3, the DNA is TGTGCCAGCAGAGAACCCGGGACAGCCAACAATGAGCAGTTCTTC.

The table lists this clone with a count of one. CDR3 in DNA: TGTGCCAGCAGGCTTACAGGACCTTCGGAGCTGTTTTTT. This encodes CASRLTGPSELFF. The chain carries TRBV28 and TRBJ2-2; a possible D gene is TRBD1 (5 bases). The CDR3 covers 13 residues. V lost 6 bases, J lost 10 bases, and 15 bases lay in between. CDR1 is MDHEN and CDR2 is SYDVKM in the germline V gene.

The CDR3 reads CASSVGLLNTGELFF. DNA for the CDR3: TGTGCCAGCAGTGTGGGCTTACTTAACACCGGGGAGCTGTTTTTT. The chain recombines TRBV6-1 with TRBJ2-2, with D uncertain. The CDR3 sequence is 15 residues long. Germline-derived CDR1 and CDR2 are MNHNS and SASEGT. Trimming pared 4 bases from V and 2 bases from J, leaving 11 bases between.

The chain carries TRBV27 and TRBJ2-3, with 7 nucleotides matching TRBD2. The CDR3 is 18 amino acids. The germline CDR1 and CDR2 sequences are MNHEY and SMNVEV (reference sequence). V dropped 7 bases and J dropped 0; count of bases not matched to a gene: 16. The CDR3, as DNA: TGTGCCAGCATCCCGCGAGCGGGGTTTCCTCAAAGCACAGATACGCAGTATTTT. Translated: CASIPRAGFPQSTDTQYF.

This rearrangement joins TRBV7-2 to TRBJ2-7; TRBD1 is a possible D gene (6 bases). The V gene's germline CDR1 is SGHTA and CDR2 FQGNSA. CDR3 length equals 15 residues. Trimming took 0 bases from V and 2 from J, leaving 11 bases between them. CDR3 protein: CASSLAGAEPYEQYF. The DNA of the CDR3 is TGTGCCAGCAGCTTAGCGGGGGCAGAGCCCTACGAGCAGTACTTC.

The CDR3 DNA follows: TGCGCCAGCAGCCCCCTAAGCGGGAGGGCCGAGAAAAACATTCAGTACTTC. Translation: CASSPLSGRAEKNIQYF. This chain joins TRBV5-1 and TRBJ2-4; 10 nucleotides match TRBD2. This CDR3 contains 17 residues. J gave up 4 bases and V 4 bases, and 11 bases lay outside the gene matches. CDR1 is SGHRS and CDR2 is YFSETQ in the germline V gene.

The rearrangement links TRBV7-2 to TRBJ1-3, with 9 nucleotides matching TRBD1. The V gene's germline CDR1 is SGHTA and CDR2 FQGNSA. The CDR3 is made up of 17 amino acids. Trimming at V came to 2 bases and at J to 3 bases, leaving 8 bases not matched to a gene. Here the CDR3 reads CASSLSHRGRFGNTIYF. CDR3 in DNA: TGTGCCAGCAGCTTAAGTCACAGGGGGCGCTTTGGAAACACCATATATTTT.

The rearrangement uses TRBV18 and TRBJ1-1, with D uncertain. There are 14 residues in the CDR3. CDR1 KGHSH and CDR2 LQKENI come from the germline V gene. Trimming took 2 bases from V and 4 from J, leaving 11 bases between them. The DNA of the CDR3 is TGTGCCAGCTCACCATCGGTCTCGGGCACTGAAGCTTTCTTT. Amino acids: CASSPSVSGTEAFF.

The count of this clone is one. This chain links TRBV2 with TRBJ2-3, with D possibly TRBD1 on 6 matching bases. V lost 7 bases and J 3 bases, leaving 11 bases between the germline ends. CDR3 length equals 13 residues. Germline CDR1 and CDR2: SNHLY and FYNNEI. The CDR3 loop reads CASTWGQTDTQYF. In nucleotides, the CDR3 is TGTGCCAGCACTTGGGGGCAGACAGATACGCAGTATTTT.

This chain connects TRBV7-2 to TRBJ1-5, with no clear D. V shed 2 bases and J shed 4 bases, with 3 bases lying between them. The CDR3 contains 12 residues. Per the germline V gene, CDR1 is SGHTA and CDR2 is FQGNSA. The CDR3 loop is CASSLWNQPQHF. The CDR3 DNA sequence: TGTGCCAGCAGCTTATGGAATCAGCCCCAGCATTTT.

The chain uses TRBV10-2 and TRBJ2-7, with D possibly called TRBD1 or TRBD2 (6 bases each). The germline gives CDR1 WSHSY, CDR2 SAAADI. V was trimmed by 6 bases and J by 7 bases, leaving 19 bases between them. The CDR3 spans 14 residues. The CDR3 bases are TGCGCCAGCAGGACCCCGGGACTCCAGGGGGAGCAGTACTTC. It is translated as CASRTPGLQGEQYF.

V usage is TRBV5-1 and J usage is TRBJ1-1; the match to TRBD1 covers 9 bases. Germline CDR1 reads SGHRS; CDR2 reads YFSETQ. This CDR3 spans 14 amino acids. Losses at the gene ends were 3 bases for V and 6 bases for J; bases not matched to a gene: 6. The CDR3 loop is CASSSRQGGAEAFF. CDR3 DNA: TGCGCCAGCAGCTCCCGACAGGGGGGAGCTGAAGCTTTCTTT.

This chain links TRBV6-1 with TRBJ1-2, with no clear D. Between the trimmed V and J ends, which lost 4 bases and 2 bases, there was a span of 11 bases. The CDR3 is 14 amino acids. The germline V gene has CDR1 MNHNS and CDR2 SASEGT. The CDR3 region has the DNA TGTGCCAGCAGTGTCGATAGGAGGAACTATGGCTACACCTTC. Encoded protein: CASSVDRRNYGYTF.

The chain carries TRBV28 and TRBJ1-2; D not resolved. The CDR3 runs to 13 residues. Deletions cut 8 bases from V and 2 bases from J, with 12 bases between. Germline V gene lookup returns CDR1 MDHEN and CDR2 SYDVKM. The CDR3 nucleotides are TGTGCCAGCGGAGGAGTTTCAAACTATGGCTACACCTTC. Translated: CASGGVSNYGYTF.

V usage is TRBV2 and J usage is TRBJ1-2, with 11 bases matching TRBD1. After removal of 6 bases from V and 8 bases from J, the junction contained 2 bases not matched to a gene. This CDR3 has 12 residues. Germline CDR1 is SNHLY and CDR2 is FYNNEI. The CDR3 protein is CASRRTGGGYTF. The CDR3 DNA reads TGTGCCAGCAGGAGGACAGGGGGCGGCTACACCTTC.

The V call is TRBV12-5, the J call TRBJ2-5; the match to TRBD1 covers 8 bases. The germline CDR1 and CDR2 sequences are LGHNT and FRNRAP. The CDR3 has 16 residues. Trimming at V came to 2 bases and at J to 5 bases, leaving 10 bases not matched to a gene. The CDR3 sequence: CASGLPRRPGGETQYF. DNA for the CDR3: TGTGCTAGTGGTTTGCCACGAAGGCCAGGGGGCGAGACCCAGTACTTC.

The rearrangement joins TRBV28 to TRBJ2-3, with 10 bases that match TRBD2. Trimming at V came to 6 bases and at J to 1 base, leaving 10 bases not matched to a gene. CDR1 and CDR2 from the germline V gene are MDHEN and SYDVKM. The CDR3 runs 17 residues. The CDR3 sequence is CASRPHSGTSGTDTQYF. CDR3 nucleotide sequence: TGTGCCAGCAGACCACACTCCGGGACTAGCGGCACAGATACGCAGTATTTT.

The rearrangement uses TRBV27 and TRBJ2-5, with 7 bases that match TRBD1. The CDR3 spans 21 residues. Looked up from germline, CDR1 is MNHEY and CDR2 is SMNVEV (reference sequence). Trimming cost V 5 bases and J 1 base; bases outside gene matches: 25. This CDR3 reads CASSREGQREWMRASQETQYF. The CDR3 DNA follows: TGTGCCAGCAGTCGAGAGGGACAGAGAGAGTGGATGAGGGCGTCCCAAGAGACCCAGTACTTC.

J is TRBJ2-7 and V is TRBV19; no reliable D call. The CDR3 is made up of 12 amino acids. Trimming removed 6 bases from V and 0 bases from J, with 6 bases in between. Germline V gives CDR1 LNHDA, CDR2 SQIVND (reference sequence). The CDR3: CASRAGSYEQYF. CDR3 sequence (DNA): TGTGCCAGTAGGGCAGGCTCCTACGAGCAGTACTTC.

A word on this clone: Distinct nucleotide sequences in the sample also encode this CDR3. The V call is TRBV9, the J call TRBJ1-2; D call uncertain. Deletions cut 0 bases from V and 5 bases from J, with 2 bases between. CDR1 is SGDLS, CDR2 YYNGEE, per germline. The CDR3 has 11 amino acids. CDR3 protein: CASSVGYGYTF. CDR3 DNA: TGTGCCAGCAGCGTAGGATATGGCTACACCTTC.

The chain joins TRBV7-8 to TRBJ2-3, with 7 bases that match TRBD2. This CDR3 region has 18 residues. Losses at the gene ends were 3 bases for V and 0 bases for J; bases not matched to a gene: 12. Germline CDR1 reads SGHVS; CDR2 reads FQNEAQ. The CDR3 region is CASSFGLVRLESTDTQYF. The CDR3 nucleotides are TGTGCCAGCAGCTTCGGACTAGTCCGACTGGAGAGCACAGATACGCAGTATTTT.